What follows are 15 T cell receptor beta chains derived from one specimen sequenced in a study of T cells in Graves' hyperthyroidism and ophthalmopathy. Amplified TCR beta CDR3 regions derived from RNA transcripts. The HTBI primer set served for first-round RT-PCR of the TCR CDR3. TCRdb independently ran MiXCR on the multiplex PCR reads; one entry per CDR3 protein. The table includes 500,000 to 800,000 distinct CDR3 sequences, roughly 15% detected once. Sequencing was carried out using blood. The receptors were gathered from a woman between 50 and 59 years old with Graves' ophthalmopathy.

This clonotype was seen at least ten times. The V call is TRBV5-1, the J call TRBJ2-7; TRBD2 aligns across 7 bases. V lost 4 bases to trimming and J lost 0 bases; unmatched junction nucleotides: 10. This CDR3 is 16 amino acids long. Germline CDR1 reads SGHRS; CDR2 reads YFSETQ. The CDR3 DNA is TGCGCCAGCAGCCTTGGACGGGACTACTTCTCCTACGAGCAGTACTTC. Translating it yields CASSLGRDYFSYEQYF.

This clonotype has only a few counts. This CDR3 reads CSARLGQGDSPLHF. Written as DNA, the CDR3 is TGCAGTGCTAGACTGGGACAGGGGGATTCACCCCTCCACTTT. The chain recombines TRBV20-1 with TRBJ1-6; 11 nucleotides align to TRBD1. After removal of 2 bases from V and 8 bases from J, the junction contained 2 bases not matched to a gene. The CDR3 has 14 residues. The germline V gene has CDR1 DFQATT and CDR2 SNEGSKA (reference sequence).

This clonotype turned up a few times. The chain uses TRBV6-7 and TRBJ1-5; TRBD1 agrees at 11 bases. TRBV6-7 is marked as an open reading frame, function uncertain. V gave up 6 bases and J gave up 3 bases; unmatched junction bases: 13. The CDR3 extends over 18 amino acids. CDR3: CASRCAGTGGIDNQPQHF. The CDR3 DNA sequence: TGTGCCAGCAGGTGCGCCGGGACAGGGGGAATAGACAATCAGCCCCAGCATTTT.

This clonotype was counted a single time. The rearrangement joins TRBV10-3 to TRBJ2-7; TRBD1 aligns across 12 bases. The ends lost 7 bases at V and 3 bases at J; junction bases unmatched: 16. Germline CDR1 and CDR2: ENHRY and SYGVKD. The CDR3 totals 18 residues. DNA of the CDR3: TGTGCCATCAAGCCCGGGACAGGGGGCGCGGGAGTTCTCTACGAGCAGTACTTC. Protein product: CAIKPGTGGAGVLYEQYF.

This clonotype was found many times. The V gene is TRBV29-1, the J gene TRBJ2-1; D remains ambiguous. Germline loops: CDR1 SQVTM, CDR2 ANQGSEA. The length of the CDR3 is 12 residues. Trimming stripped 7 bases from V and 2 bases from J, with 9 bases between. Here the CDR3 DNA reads TGCAGCGGGGCGGTTCCCTACAATGAGCAGTTCTTC. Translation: CSGAVPYNEQFF.

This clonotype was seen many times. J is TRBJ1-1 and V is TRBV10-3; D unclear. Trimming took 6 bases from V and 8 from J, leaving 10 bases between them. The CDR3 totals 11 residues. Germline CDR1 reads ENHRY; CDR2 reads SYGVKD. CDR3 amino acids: CAISPGMEAFF. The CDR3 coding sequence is TGTGCCATCAGCCCTGGGATGGAAGCTTTCTTT.

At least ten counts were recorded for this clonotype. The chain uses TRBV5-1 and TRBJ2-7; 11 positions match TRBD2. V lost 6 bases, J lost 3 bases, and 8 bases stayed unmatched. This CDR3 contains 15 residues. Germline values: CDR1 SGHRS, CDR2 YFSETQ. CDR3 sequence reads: CASNSGRAEIYEQYF. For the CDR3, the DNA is TGCGCCAGCAATAGCGGGAGGGCTGAAATCTACGAGCAGTACTTC.

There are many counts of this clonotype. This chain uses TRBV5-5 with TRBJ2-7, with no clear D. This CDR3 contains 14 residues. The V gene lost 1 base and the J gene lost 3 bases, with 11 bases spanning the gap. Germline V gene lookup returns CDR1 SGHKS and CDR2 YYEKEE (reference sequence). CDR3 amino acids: CASSLSQYGYEQYF. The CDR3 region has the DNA TGTGCCAGCAGCTTGAGTCAGTATGGCTACGAGCAGTACTTC.

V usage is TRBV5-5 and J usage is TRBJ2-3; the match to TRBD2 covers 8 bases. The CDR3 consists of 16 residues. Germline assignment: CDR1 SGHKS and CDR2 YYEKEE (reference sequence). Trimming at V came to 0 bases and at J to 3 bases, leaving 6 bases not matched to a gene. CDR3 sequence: CASSLVRGGGTDTQYF. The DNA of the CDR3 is TGTGCCAGCAGCTTGGTACGGGGGGGAGGGACAGATACGCAGTATTTT.

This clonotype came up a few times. The CDR3 coding sequence is TGTGCCAGCTCACCTGTAGGGGAATTCTTTGAAAATTCACCCCTCCACTTT. Residues: CASSPVGEFFENSPLHF. This chain connects TRBV18 to TRBJ1-6; D might be TRBD1 (5 bases). Germline V gene sequence: CDR1 KGHSH, CDR2 LQKENI. CDR3 size: 17 residues. Trimming cost V 3 bases and J 7 bases, with 19 bases left between them.

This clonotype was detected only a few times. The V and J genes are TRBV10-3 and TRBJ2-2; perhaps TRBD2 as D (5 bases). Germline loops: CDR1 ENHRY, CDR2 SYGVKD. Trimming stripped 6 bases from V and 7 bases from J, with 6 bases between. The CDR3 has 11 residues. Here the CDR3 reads CAIRSGGELFF. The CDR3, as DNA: TGTGCCATCAGAAGCGGCGGGGAGCTGTTTTTT.

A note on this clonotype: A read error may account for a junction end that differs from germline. Here the CDR3 reads CASSTTVEAPF. The CDR3 bases are TGTGCCAGCAGTACGACAGTTGAAGCTCCCTTT. The rearrangement joins TRBV2 to TRBJ1-1, with D possibly matching TRBD1 (5 bases). The CDR3 extends over 11 amino acids. In germline, CDR1 is SNHLY, CDR2 FYNNEI.

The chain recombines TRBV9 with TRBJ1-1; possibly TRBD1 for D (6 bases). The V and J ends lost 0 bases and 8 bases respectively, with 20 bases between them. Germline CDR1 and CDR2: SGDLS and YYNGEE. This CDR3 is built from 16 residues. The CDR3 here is CASSVGSTGMESEAFF. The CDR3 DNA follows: TGTGCCAGCAGCGTAGGATCCACAGGGATGGAGTCGGAAGCTTTCTTT.

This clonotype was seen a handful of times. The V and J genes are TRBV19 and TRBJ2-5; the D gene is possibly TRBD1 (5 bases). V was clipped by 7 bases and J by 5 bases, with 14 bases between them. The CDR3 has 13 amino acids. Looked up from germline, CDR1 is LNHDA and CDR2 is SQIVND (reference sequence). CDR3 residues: CASNRSPTETQYF. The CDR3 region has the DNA TGTGCCAGTAACAGGAGCCCCACGGAGACCCAGTACTTC.

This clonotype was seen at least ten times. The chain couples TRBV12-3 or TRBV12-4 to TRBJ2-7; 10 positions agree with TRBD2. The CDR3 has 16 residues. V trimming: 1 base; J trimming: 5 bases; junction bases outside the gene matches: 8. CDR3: CASSLGPSGSQHEQYF. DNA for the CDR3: TGTGCCAGCAGTTTAGGCCCTAGCGGGAGTCAACACGAGCAGTACTTC.